This T cell receptor beta chain was sequenced during a study of blood T cell repertoires in COVID-19. Study in general: Acute and convalescent COVID-19 specimens originated in the United States, Italy and Spain. T cells, B-cell-depleted T cells, or PBMCs provided the cDNA or gDNA that served as material.

Source study methods: Amplification with reference gene primers provided the estimates of nucleated cell counts. Here immunoSEQ multiplex PCR was the method, and the copy in TCRdb shows in-frame clones only, minus some. The DNA gave D and trimming, while V, J and clone size come from that table. The sample includes 150,000 to 200,000 clones, around 80% of them seen just once. There are 14 residues in the CDR3. V lost 5 bases to trimming and J lost 4 bases; unmatched junction nucleotides: 2. The germline V gene has CDR1 LNHDA and CDR2 SQIVND (reference sequence). The sequence derives from a woman over 75 with active or convalescent COVID-19. The genes are TRBV19 and TRBJ2-5; 12 bases map to TRBD2. Sequenced material: peripheral blood. The CDR3 region is CASSPTSGGETQYF. Here the CDR3 DNA reads TGTGCCAGTAGTCCGACTAGCGGGGGAGAGACCCAGTACTTC.